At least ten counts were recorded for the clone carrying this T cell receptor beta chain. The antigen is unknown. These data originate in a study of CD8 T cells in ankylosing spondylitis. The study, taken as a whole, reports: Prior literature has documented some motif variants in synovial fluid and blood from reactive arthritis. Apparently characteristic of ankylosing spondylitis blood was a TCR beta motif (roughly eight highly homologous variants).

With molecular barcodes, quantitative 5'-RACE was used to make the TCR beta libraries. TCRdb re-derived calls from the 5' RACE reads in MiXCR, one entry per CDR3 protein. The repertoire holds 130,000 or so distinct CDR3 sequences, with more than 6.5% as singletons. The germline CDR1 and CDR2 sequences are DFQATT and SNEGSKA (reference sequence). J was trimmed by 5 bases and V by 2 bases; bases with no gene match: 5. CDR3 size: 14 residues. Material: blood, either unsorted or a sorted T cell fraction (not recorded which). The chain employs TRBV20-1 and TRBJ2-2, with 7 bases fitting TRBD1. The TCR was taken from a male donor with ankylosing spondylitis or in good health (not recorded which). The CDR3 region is CSARQQGVTGELFF. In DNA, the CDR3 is TGCAGTGCTAGACAGCAGGGGGTGACCGGGGAGCTGTTTTTT.